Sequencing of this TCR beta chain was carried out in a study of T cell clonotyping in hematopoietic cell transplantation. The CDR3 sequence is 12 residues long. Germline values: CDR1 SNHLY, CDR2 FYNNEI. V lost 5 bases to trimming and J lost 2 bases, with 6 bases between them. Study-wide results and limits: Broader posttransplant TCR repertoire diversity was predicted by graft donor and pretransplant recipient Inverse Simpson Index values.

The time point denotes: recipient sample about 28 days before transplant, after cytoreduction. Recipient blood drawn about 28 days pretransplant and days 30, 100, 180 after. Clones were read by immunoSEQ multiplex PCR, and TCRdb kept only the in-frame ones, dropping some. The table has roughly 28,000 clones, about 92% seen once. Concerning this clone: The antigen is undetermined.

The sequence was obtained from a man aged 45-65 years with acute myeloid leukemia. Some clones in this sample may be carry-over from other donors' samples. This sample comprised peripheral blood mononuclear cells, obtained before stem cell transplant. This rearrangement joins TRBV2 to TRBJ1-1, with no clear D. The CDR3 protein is CASSSVNTEAFF. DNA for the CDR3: TGTGCCAGCAGTAGTGTTAACACTGAAGCTTTCTTT.